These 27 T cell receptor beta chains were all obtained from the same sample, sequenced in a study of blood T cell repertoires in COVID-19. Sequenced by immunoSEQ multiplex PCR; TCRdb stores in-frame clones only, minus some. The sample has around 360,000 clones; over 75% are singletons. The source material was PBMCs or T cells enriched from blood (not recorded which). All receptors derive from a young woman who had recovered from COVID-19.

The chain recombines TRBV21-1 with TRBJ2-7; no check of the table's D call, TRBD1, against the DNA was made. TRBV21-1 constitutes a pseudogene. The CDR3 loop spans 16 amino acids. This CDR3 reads CASSKATGDSSYEQYF. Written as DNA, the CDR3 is TGTGCCAGCAGCAAAGCAACAGGGGACAGTTCCTACGAGCAGTACTTC.

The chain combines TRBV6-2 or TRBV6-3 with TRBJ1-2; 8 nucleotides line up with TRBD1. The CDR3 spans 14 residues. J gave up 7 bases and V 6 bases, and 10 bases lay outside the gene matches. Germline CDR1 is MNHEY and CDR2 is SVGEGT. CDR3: CASSPVDRVGGYTF. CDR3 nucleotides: TGTGCCAGCAGCCCCGTGGACAGGGTTGGTGGCTACACCTTC.

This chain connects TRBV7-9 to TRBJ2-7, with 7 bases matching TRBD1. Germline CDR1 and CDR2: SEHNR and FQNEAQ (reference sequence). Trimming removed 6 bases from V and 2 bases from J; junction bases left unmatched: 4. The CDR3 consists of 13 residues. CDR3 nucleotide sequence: TGTGCCAGCAGGCTGACAGGGACCTACGAGCAGTACTTC. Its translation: CASRLTGTYEQYF.

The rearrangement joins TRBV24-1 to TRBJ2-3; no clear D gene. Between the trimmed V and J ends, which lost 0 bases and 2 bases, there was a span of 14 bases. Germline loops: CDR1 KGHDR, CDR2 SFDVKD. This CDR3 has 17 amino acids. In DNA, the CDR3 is TGTGCCACCAGTGATTTGCTCCGGCAGGTATACACAGATACGCAGTATTTT. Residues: CATSDLLRQVYTDTQYF.

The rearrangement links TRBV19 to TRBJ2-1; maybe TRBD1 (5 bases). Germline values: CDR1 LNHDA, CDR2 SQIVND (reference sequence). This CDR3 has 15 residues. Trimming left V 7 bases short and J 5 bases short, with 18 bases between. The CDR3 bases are TGTGCCAGTACACCCGTTTGGGGCTTAGACAATGAGCAGTTCTTC. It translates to CASTPVWGLDNEQFF.

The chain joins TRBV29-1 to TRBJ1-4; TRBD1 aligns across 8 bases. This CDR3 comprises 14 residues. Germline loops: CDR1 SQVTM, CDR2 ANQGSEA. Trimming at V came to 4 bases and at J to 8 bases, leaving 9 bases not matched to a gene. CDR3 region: CSVGVDREREKLFF. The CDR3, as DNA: TGCAGCGTTGGAGTGGACAGGGAACGGGAAAAACTGTTTTTT.

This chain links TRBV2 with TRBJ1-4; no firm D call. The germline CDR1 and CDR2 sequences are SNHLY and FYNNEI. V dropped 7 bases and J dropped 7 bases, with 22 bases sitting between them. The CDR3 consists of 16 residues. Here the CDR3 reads CASTGIVAGITEKLFF. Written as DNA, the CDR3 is TGTGCCAGCACCGGAATTGTGGCGGGGATAACTGAAAAACTGTTTTTT.

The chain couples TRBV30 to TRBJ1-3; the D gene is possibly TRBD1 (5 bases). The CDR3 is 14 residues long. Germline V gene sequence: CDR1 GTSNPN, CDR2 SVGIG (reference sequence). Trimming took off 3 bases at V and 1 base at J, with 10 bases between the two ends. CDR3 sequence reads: CAWSHGGSGNTIYF. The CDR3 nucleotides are TGTGCCTGGAGCCATGGGGGGTCTGGAAACACCATATATTTT.

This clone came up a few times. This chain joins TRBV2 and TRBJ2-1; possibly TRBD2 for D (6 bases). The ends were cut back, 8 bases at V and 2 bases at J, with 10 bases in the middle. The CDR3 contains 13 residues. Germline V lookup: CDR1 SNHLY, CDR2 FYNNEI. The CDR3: CASVEGTYNEQFF. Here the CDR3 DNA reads TGTGCCAGCGTGGAGGGTACCTACAATGAGCAGTTCTTC.

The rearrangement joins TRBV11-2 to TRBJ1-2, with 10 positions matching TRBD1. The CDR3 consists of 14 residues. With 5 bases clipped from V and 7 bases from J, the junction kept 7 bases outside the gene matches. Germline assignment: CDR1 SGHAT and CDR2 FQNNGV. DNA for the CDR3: TGTGCCAGCAGCCCGGGACAGGGGCCCTTTGGCTACACCTTC. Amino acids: CASSPGQGPFGYTF.

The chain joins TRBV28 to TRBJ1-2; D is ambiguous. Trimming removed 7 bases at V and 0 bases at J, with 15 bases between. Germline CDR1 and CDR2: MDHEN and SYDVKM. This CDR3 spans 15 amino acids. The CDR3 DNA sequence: TGTGCCAGCAAGTCAGCCTACCTAGCTAACTATGGCTACACCTTC. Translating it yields CASKSAYLANYGYTF.

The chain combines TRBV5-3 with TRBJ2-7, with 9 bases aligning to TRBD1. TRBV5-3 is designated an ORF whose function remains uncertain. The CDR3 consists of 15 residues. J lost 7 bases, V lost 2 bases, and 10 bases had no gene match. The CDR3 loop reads CARSFQTGGVEEQYF. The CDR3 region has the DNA TGTGCCAGAAGCTTCCAGACAGGGGGGGTTGAGGAGCAGTACTTC.

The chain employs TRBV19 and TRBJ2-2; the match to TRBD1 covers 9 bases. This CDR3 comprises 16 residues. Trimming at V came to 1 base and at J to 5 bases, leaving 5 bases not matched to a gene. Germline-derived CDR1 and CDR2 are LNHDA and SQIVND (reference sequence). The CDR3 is CASSIAGQGRTGELFF. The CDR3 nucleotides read TGTGCCAGTAGTATAGCGGGACAGGGTCGAACCGGGGAGCTGTTTTTT. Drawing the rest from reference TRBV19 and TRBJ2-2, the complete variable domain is DGGITQSPKYLFRKEGQNVTLSCEQNLNHDAMYWYRQDPGQGLRLIYYSQIVNDFQKGDIAEGYSVSREKKESFPLTVTSAQKNPTAFYLCASSIAGQGRTGELFFGEGSRLTVL.

CDR3 sequence (DNA): TGTGCCAGTAGTATCCAGACTCCTAGCAATCAGCCCCAGCATTTT. Protein: CASSIQTPSNQPQHF. The chain is built from TRBV19 and TRBJ1-5; D is ambiguous. Per germline, CDR1 LNHDA and CDR2 SQIVND (reference sequence). V was trimmed by 3 bases and J by 0 bases, leaving 9 bases between them. The CDR3 length is 15 residues. The whole variable domain, filled in from reference TRBV19 and TRBJ1-5, reads DGGITQSPKYLFRKEGQNVTLSCEQNLNHDAMYWYRQDPGQGLRLIYYSQIVNDFQKGDIAEGYSVSREKKESFPLTVTSAQKNPTAFYLCASSIQTPSNQPQHFGDGTRLSIL.

CDR3 region: CASSLARTSGGDTQYF. The CDR3 coding sequence is TGTGCCAGCAGCTTAGCGAGGACTTCGGGTGGAGATACGCAGTATTTT. J is TRBJ2-3 and V is TRBV7-2; possibly TRBD2 for D (5 bases). Trimming cost V 0 bases and J 5 bases, with 15 bases left between them. Germline V lookup: CDR1 SGHTA, CDR2 FQGNSA. The length of the CDR3 is 16 residues.

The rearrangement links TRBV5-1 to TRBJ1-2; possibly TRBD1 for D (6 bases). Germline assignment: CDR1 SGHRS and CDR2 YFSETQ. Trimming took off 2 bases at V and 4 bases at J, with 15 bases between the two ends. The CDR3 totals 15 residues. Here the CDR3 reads CASSFGGGDTYGYTF. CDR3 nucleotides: TGCGCCAGCAGCTTCGGGGGAGGGGACACCTATGGCTACACCTTC.

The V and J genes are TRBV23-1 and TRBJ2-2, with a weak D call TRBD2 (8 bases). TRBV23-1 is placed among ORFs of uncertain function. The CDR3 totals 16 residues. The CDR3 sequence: CVKRGKGGSYTGELFF. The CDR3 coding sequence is TGCGTCAAGCGGGGGAAAGGGGGCTCTTACACCGGGGAGCTGTTTTTT.

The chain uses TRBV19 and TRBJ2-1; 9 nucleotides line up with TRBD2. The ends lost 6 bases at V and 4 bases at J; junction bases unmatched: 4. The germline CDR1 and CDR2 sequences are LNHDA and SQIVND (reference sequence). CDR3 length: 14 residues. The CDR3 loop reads CASRYLAGYNEQFF. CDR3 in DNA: TGTGCCAGTAGGTACCTAGCGGGGTACAATGAGCAGTTCTTC.

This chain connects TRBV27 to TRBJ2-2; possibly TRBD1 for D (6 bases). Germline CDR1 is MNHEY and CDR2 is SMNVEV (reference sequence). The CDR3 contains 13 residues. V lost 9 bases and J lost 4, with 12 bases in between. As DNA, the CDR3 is TGTGCCAGTAACAGGGTATCCACCGGGGAGCTGTTTTTT. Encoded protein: CASNRVSTGELFF.

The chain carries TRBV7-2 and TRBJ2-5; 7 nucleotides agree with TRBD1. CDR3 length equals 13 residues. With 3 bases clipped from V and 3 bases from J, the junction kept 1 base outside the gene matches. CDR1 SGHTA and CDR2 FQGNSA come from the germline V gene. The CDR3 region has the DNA TGTGCCAGCAGCTTCGACAGGGAAGAGACCCAGTACTTC. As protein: CASSFDREETQYF.

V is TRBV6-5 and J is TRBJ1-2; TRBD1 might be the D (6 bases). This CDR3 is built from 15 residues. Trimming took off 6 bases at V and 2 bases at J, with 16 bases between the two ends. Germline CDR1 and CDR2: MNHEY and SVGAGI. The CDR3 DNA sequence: TGTGCCAGCAGCCGAACAGGGATGGGGAACTATGGCTACACCTTC. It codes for CASSRTGMGNYGYTF.

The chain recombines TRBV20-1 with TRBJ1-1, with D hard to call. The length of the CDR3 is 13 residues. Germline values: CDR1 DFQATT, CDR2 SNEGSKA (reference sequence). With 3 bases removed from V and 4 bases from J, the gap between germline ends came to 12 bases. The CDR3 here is CSASSLVSTEAFF. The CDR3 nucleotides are TGCAGTGCTAGTTCCCTGGTGAGCACTGAAGCTTTCTTT.

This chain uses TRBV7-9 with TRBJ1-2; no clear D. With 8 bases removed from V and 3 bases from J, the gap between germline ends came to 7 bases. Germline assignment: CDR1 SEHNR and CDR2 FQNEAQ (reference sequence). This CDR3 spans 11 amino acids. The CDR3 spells CASQEDYGYTF. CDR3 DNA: TGTGCCAGCCAGGAGGACTATGGCTACACCTTC.

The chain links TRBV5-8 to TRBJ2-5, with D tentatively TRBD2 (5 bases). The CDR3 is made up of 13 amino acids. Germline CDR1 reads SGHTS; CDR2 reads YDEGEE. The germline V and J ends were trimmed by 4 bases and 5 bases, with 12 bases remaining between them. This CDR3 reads CASSPTRGETQYF. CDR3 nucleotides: TGTGCCAGCAGCCCAACTAGAGGCGAGACCCAGTACTTC.

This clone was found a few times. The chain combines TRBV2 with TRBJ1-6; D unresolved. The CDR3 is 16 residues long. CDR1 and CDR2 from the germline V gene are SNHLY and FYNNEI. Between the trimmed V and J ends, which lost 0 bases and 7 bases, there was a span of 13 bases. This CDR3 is CASSEAGAVWNSPLHF. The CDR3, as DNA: TGTGCCAGCAGTGAAGCTGGTGCAGTATGGAATTCACCCCTCCACTTT.

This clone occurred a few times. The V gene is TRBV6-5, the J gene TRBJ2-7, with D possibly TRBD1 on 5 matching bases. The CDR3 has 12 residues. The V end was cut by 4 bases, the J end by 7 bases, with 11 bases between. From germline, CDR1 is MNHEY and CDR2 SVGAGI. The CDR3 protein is CASSFAGQEQYF. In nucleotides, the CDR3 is TGTGCCAGCAGTTTTGCAGGGCAAGAGCAGTACTTC.

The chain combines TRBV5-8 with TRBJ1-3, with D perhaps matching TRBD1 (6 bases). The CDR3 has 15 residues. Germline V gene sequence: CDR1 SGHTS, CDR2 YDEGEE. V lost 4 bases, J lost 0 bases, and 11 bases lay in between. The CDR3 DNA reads TGTGCCAGCAGCCCCGGACAGCGCTCTGGAAACACCATATATTTT. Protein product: CASSPGQRSGNTIYF.